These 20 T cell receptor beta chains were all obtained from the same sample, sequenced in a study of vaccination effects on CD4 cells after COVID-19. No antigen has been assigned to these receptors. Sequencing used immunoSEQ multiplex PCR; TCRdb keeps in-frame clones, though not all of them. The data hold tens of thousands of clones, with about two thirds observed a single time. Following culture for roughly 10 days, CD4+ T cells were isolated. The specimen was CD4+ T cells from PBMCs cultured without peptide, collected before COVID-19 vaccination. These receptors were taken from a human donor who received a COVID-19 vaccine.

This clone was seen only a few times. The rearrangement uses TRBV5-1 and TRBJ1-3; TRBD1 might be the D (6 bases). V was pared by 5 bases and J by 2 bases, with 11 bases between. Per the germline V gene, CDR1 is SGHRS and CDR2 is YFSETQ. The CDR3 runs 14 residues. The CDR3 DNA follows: TGCGCCAGCAGACAACAGGGAACTGGAAACACCATATATTTT. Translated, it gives CASRQQGTGNTIYF.

CDR3 in amino acids: CASSRTGGSGANVLTF. The CDR3 DNA follows: TGCGCCAGCAGCCGAACAGGGGGCTCTGGGGCCAACGTCCTGACTTTC. The chain couples TRBV5-1 to TRBJ2-6; 8 nucleotides align to TRBD1. The V gene end was trimmed by 4 bases and the J gene end by 0 bases; junction bases not matched to a gene: 3. This CDR3 has 16 amino acids. Germline values: CDR1 SGHRS, CDR2 YFSETQ.

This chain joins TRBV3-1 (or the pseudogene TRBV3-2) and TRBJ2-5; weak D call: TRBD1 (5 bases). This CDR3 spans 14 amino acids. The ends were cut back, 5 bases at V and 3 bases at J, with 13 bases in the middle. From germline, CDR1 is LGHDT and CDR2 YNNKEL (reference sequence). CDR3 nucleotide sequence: TGTGCCAGCAGCTGGACAACACGCAAAGAGACCCAGTACTTC. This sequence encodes CASSWTTRKETQYF.

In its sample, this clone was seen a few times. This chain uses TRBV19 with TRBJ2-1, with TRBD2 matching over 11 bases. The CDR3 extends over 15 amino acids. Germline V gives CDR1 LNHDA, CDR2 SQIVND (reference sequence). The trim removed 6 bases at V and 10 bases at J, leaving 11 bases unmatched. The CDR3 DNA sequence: TGTGCCAGTAGCGACCCCGGACTAGCGGGCCGGGAGCAGTTCTTC. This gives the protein CASSDPGLAGREQFF.

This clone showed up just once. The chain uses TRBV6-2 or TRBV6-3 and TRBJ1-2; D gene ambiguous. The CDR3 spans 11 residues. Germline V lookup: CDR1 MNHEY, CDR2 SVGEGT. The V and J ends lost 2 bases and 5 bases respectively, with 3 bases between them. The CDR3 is CASSYRYGYTF. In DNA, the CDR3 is TGTGCCAGCAGTTACCGATATGGCTACACCTTC.

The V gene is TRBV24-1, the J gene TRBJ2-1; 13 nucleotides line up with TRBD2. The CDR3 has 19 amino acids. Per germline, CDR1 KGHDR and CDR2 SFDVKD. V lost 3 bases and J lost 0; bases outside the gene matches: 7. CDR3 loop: CATSDPGLAGSRSYNEQFF. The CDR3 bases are TGTGCCACCAGTGATCCGGGACTAGCGGGGTCCCGCTCCTACAATGAGCAGTTCTTC.

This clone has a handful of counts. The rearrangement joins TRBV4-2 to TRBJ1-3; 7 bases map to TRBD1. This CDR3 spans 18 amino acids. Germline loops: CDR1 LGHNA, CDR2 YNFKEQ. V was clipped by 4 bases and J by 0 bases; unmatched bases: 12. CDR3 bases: TGTGCCAGCAGCCGAGACCTGGGACAGCTTCCCTCTGGAAACACCATATATTTT. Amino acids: CASSRDLGQLPSGNTIYF.

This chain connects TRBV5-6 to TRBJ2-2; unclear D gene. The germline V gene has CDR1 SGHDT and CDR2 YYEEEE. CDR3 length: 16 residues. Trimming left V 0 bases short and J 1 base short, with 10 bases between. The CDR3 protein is CASSLGQVKNTGELFF. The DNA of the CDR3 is TGTGCCAGCAGCTTGGGTCAGGTAAAGAACACCGGGGAGCTGTTTTTT.

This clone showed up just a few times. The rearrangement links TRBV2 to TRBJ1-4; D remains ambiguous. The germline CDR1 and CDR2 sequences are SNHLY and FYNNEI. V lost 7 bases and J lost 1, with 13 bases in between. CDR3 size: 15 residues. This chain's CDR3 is CASTRSHETNEKLFF. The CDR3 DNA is TGTGCCAGCACCCGTTCACATGAAACTAATGAAAAACTGTTTTTT.

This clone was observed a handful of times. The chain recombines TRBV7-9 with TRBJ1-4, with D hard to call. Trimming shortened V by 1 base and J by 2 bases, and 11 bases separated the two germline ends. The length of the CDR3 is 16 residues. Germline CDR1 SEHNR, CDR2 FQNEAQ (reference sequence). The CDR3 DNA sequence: TGTGCCAGCAGCTTAGTAGCTGGTATGACTAATGAAAAACTGTTTTTT. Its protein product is CASSLVAGMTNEKLFF. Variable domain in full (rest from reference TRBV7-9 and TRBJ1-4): DTGVSQNPRHKITKRGQNVTFRCDPISEHNRLYWYRQTLGQGPEFLTYFQNEAQLEKSRLLSDRFSAERPKGSFSTLEIQRTEQGDSAMYLCASSLVAGMTNEKLFFGSGTQLSVL.

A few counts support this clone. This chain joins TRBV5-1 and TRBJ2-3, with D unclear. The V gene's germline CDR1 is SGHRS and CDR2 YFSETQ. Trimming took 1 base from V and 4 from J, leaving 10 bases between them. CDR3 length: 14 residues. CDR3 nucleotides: TGCGCCAGCAGCTTGTCTCGGAGCCCAGATACGCAGTATTTT. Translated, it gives CASSLSRSPDTQYF.

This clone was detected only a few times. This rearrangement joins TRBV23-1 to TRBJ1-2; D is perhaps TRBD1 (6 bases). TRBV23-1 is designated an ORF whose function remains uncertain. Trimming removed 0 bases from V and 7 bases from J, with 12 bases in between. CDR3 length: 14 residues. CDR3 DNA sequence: TGCGCCAGCAGTCAATCTGGGGGGCCAGGTGGCTACACCTTC. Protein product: CASSQSGGPGGYTF.

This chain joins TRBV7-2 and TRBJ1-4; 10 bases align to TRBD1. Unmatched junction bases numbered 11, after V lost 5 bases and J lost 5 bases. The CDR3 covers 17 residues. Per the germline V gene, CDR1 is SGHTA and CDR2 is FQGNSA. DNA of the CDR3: TGTGCCAGCAGCCTGGGACAGGGGATAACGATGAATGAAAAACTGTTTTTT. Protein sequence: CASSLGQGITMNEKLFF. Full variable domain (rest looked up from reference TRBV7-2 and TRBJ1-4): GAGVSQSPSNKVTEKGKDVELRCDPISGHTALYWYRQSLGQGLEFLIYFQGNSAPDKSGLPSDRFSAERTGGSVSTLTIQRTQQEDSAVYLCASSLGQGITMNEKLFFGSGTQLSVL.

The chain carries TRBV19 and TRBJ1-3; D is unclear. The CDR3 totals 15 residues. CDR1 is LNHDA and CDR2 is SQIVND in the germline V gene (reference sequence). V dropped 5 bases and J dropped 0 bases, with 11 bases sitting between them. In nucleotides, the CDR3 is TGTGCCAGTAGTGCGGACGGCCTCTCTGGAAACACCATATATTTT. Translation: CASSADGLSGNTIYF.

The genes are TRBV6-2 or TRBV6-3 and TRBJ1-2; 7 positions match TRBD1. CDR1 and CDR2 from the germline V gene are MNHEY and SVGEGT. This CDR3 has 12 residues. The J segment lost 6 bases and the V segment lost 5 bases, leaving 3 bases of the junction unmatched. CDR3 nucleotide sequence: TGTGCCAGCAGTACTACAGGGGATGGCTACACCTTC. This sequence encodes CASSTTGDGYTF.

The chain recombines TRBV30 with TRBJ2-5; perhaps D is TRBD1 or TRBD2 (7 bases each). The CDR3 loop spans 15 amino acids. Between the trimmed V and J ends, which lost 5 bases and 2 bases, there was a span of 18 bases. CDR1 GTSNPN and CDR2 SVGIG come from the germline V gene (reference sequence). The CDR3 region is CAWAVTGRGQETQYF. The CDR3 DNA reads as TGTGCCTGGGCTGTGACAGGGCGGGGGCAAGAGACCCAGTACTTC.

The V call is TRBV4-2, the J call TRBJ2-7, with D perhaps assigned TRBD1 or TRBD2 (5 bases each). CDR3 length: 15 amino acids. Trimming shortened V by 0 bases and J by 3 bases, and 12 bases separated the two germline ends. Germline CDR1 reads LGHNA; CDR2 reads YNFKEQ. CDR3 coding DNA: TGTGCCAGCAGCCAAGATAGTACAGGAGGCTACGAGCAGTACTTC. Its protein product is CASSQDSTGGYEQYF.

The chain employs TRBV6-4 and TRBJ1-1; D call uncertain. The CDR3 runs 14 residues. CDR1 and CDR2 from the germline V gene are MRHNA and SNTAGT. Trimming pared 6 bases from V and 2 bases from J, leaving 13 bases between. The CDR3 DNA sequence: TGTGCCAGCAGCGTACAGCCTTACAACACTGAAGCTTTCTTT. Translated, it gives CASSVQPYNTEAFF.

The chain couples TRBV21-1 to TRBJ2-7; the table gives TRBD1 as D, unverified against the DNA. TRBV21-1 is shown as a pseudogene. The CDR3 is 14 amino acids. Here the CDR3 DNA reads TGTGCCAGCAGCAAGGGACAGGGGACCTACGAGCAGTACTTC. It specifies CASSKGQGTYEQYF.

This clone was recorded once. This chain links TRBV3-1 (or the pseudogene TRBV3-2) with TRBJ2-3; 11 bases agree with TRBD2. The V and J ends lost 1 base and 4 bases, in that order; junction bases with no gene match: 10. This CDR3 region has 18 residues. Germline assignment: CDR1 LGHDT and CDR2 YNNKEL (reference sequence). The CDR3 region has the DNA TGTGCCAGCAGCCAAGGTGAATCTAGCGGGAGGTTCTCAGATACGCAGTATTTT. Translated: CASSQGESSGRFSDTQYF.